This T cell receptor beta chain came from a study of shared clonotypes between healthy human individuals. The study, taken as a whole, reports: When naive CD4 clonotypes were compared across a handful of donors, approximately 5% were shared. Naive subsets generally exceeded memory subsets in estimated richness.

Regarding this clone: What it recognizes is unknown.

The CDR3 loop spans 13 amino acids. Trimming pared 2 bases from V and 6 bases from J, leaving 8 bases between. Per germline, CDR1 SGHAT and CDR2 FQNNGV. Researchers ran the assay at a deep level. The data were produced by immunoSEQ multiplex PCR, yet TCRdb's version contains in-frame clones alone and is incomplete. The table includes around 2.3 million clones, 90% to 96% detected once. Memory CD4+ cells were the fraction left after CD45RA+ naive selection. The sample consisted of naive CD4+ T cells sorted from blood. Documented subset: CD45RA+ positively selected. This rearrangement joins TRBV11-2 to TRBJ2-1; D perhaps matches TRBD2 (6 bases). The source is a man in his late teens or twenties in good health. This CDR3 is CASSLRSGNEQFF. The CDR3 bases are TGTGCCAGCAGCTTACGTAGCGGCAATGAGCAGTTCTTC.